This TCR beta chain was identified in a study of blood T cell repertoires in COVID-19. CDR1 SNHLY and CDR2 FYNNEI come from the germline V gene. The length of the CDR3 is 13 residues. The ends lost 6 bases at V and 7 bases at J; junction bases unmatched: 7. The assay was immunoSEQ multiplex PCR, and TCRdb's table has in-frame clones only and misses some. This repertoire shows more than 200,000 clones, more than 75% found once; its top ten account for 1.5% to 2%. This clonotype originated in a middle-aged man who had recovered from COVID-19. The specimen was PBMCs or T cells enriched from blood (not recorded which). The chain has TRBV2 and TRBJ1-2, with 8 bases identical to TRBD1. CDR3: CASSLQGAGGYTF. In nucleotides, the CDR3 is TGTGCCAGCAGCCTCCAGGGGGCGGGTGGCTACACCTTC. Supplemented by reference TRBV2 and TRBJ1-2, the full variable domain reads EPEVTQTPSHQVTQMGQEVILRCVPISNHLYFYWYRQILGQKVEFLVSFYNNEISEKSEIFDDQFSVERPDGSNFTLKIRSTKLEDSAMYFCASSLQGAGGYTFGSGTRLTVV.